These T cell receptor beta chains were read from a single sample in a study of blood T cell repertoires in COVID-19. Repertoires were generated with immunoSEQ multiplex PCR, while TCRdb's copy carries only in-frame clones and drops some. The sample contains 55,000 to 75,000 clones, 84% of which appear only once. Sequenced sample: peripheral blood. The receptors stem from a man aged 60 to 69 with COVID-19, enrolled during active disease. The conserved cysteine and the conserved F or W are not part of the CDR3 here. Clone size appears in some rows only: once, few, many, or a class for an expanded clone.

V	J	size	CDR3
TRBV5-5	TRBJ2-5	.	ASSLPGHQETQY
TRBV28	TRBJ1-4	once	ASQTTNEKLF
TRBV15	TRBJ2-1	.	ATSRSTGTRGSNEQF
TRBV3-1/TRBV3-2	TRBJ1-2	.	ASNPGDGYT
TRBV5-1	TRBJ2-5	.	ASSLELAVETQY
TRBV30	TRBJ1-4	.	AWISDGLKLF
TRBV11-2	TRBJ2-7	.	ASSQPVAGAYEQY
TRBV28	TRBJ1-2	.	ASTPRGLYGYT
TRBV5-1	TRBJ2-3	few	ASSLAGDGTDTQY
TRBV30	TRBJ2-5	.	AWRRSGSAGTQY
TRBV6-6	TRBJ2-7	.	ASRLSQGTYEQY
TRBV5-1	TRBJ2-3	.	ASKWEGEDTQY
TRBV20-1	TRBJ2-5	once	SARGGSQY
TRBV29-1	TRBJ2-1	.	SVDFSGPPYNEQF
TRBV5-1	TRBJ1-5	.	ASSGESMNQPQH
TRBV5-4	TRBJ1-2	.	ASSLAGSGANYGYT
TRBV27	TRBJ2-2	.	ASSSPGLAPGELF
TRBV19	TRBJ2-5	.	ASSIGGRGAGETQY
TRBV2	TRBJ2-1	.	ASRGASGDNEQF
TRBV6-5	TRBJ2-7	.	ASSNRGGTTYEQY
TRBV6-5	TRBJ1-6	.	ASSSRGLFSPLH
TRBV3-1/TRBV3-2	TRBJ1-1	few	ASSPLGARMNTEAF
TRBV9	TRBJ2-5	.	ASSAQGTQETQY
TRBV30	TRBJ2-3	.	AWSVASAWDTQY
TRBV6-5	TRBJ1-2	.	ASSYEGAYGYT
TRBV18	TRBJ2-3	.	ASSLAGGYGTDTQY
TRBV27	TRBJ2-7	.	ASSLLGGNREQY
TRBV5-4	TRBJ2-7	.	ASSLGPAGYEQY
TRBV14	TRBJ2-1	.	ASSPYSGSTGVGSYNEQF
TRBV2	TRBJ1-3	.	ASSELGRGSGNTIY
TRBV18	TRBJ1-5	.	ASSPQGGGMLFNQPQH
TRBV9	TRBJ1-2	.	ASNQGGADGYT
TRBV10-3	TRBJ2-5	.	AISVGGIFQETQY
TRBV5-4	TRBJ2-7	.	ASSQRTAVNEQY
TRBV5-6	TRBJ2-2	.	ASSLFSAGAPGGELF
TRBV2	TRBJ2-2	.	ASSPGLSTTGELF
TRBV19	TRBJ1-1	.	ASSVGPGGRDTEAF
TRBV9	TRBJ2-5	.	ASSPRAGDQETQY
TRBV7-6	TRBJ2-1	.	ASSLASAPYNEQF
TRBV7-9	TRBJ1-6	few	ASSLAGGSPLH
TRBV5-1	TRBJ1-2	few	ASSFDTYGYT
TRBV30	TRBJ1-4	.	AWSVGGEKLF
TRBV7-2	TRBJ2-7	.	ASSSYQREQY
TRBV19	TRBJ1-4	once	ASSATATTHEKLF
TRBV18	TRBJ1-2	.	ASSLSGDNYGYT
TRBV5-1	TRBJ2-2	.	ASSLLIGELF
TRBV7-9	TRBJ2-4	.	ASSQPRDRGPKNIQY
TRBV18	TRBJ1-4	.	ASSLRGGNIDEKLF
TRBV7-9	TRBJ1-2	once	ASSVGQGFGYT
TRBV7-9	TRBJ1-1	.	ASTLELISPEAF
TRBV5-1	TRBJ2-7	few	ASSDPGTGNPYEQY
TRBV9	TRBJ1-2	.	ASSRTILGQGNYGYT
TRBV30	TRBJ2-4	.	AWSDGTSRTLAKNIQY
TRBV4-1	TRBJ2-2	.	ASSQAGGRNTGELF